What follows are 5 T cell receptor beta chains derived from one specimen sequenced in a study of OX40 agonist ivuxolimab in advanced cancers. The assay was immunoSEQ multiplex PCR, and TCRdb's table has in-frame clones only and misses some. The sample lists tens of thousands of clones, approximately 81% occurring once. This specimen was CD4+ or CD8+ T cells sorted from blood, taken in a trial of the OX40 agonist ivuxolimab. Every receptor here comes from an adult with an advanced solid tumor such as melanoma, head and neck, liver or kidney cancer.

The chain recombines TRBV19 with TRBJ1-1; a possible D gene is TRBD1 (5 bases). The CDR3 consists of 18 residues. V was cut by 8 bases and J by 8 bases, with 33 bases left in between. CDR1 is LNHDA, CDR2 SQIVND, per germline (reference sequence). The CDR3 nucleotides read TGTGCCAGTTCCCTCCCATCCGGTTCTCGGGGACTGTTAGTCGAAGCTTTCTTT. Translated: CASSLPSGSRGLLVEAFF.

The V and J genes are TRBV29-1 and TRBJ2-1; D unclear. This CDR3 has 15 amino acids. Germline loops: CDR1 SQVTM, CDR2 ANQGSEA. Trimming took 1 base from V and 7 from J, leaving 17 bases between them. The CDR3 bases are TGCAGCGTTGAAGTAAGGGCAGGAGTTTCAAATGAGCAGTTCTTC. Amino acid sequence: CSVEVRAGVSNEQFF.

CDR3 coding DNA: TGTGCCAGCAGCTCAACCGGGGTTAGCACAGATACGCAGTATTTT. Its translation is CASSSTGVSTDTQYF. V gene TRBV7-9 combines with J gene TRBJ2-3, with D perhaps matching TRBD2 (5 bases). The germline CDR1 and CDR2 sequences are SEHNR and FQNEAQ (reference sequence). V was clipped by 4 bases and J by 0 bases, with 11 bases between them. This CDR3 comprises 15 residues.

V and J are TRBV30 and TRBJ2-3; 7 bases map to TRBD2. Germline CDR1 GTSNPN, CDR2 SVGIG (reference sequence). V was clipped by 2 bases and J by 0 bases; unmatched bases: 5. This CDR3 is built from 15 residues. CDR3 DNA: TGTGCCTGGAGTCCAAGCGGGGCTAGCACAGATACGCAGTATTTT. Encoded protein: CAWSPSGASTDTQYF.

This chain links TRBV7-9 with TRBJ1-5, with TRBD1 matching 9 bases. The CDR3 has 17 residues. After removal of 1 base from V and 4 bases from J, the junction contained 8 bases not matched to a gene. The germline V gene has CDR1 SEHNR and CDR2 FQNEAQ (reference sequence). Here the CDR3 DNA reads TGTGCCAGCAGCTTAGGGTTCCAGGGACAGGGAAATCAGCCCCAGCATTTT. It yields the protein CASSLGFQGQGNQPQHF.